A selection of T cell receptor beta chains follows, all from one sample in a study of T cell changes during pregnancy in multiple sclerosis. Only in-frame clones appear in the TCRdb table, and some are missing; sequencing was by immunoSEQ multiplex PCR. Here the sample spans tens of thousands of clones, 80% to 95% being singletons. The sequences come from peripheral blood, collected in the third trimester of pregnancy. The receptors were sampled from a female donor with multiple sclerosis, enrolled in a pregnancy study. Both conserved end residues are part of each CDR3. The order of the fields is V gene, J gene, clone size, D gene, CDR3 DNA, CDR3 protein. The D gene is left open where the match is weak. Clone size is given for some rows only: seen once, a few or many times, or a class if the clone is expanded.

>TRBV7-9|TRBJ2-3|once|TRBD2
TGTGCCAGCAGCCTAAGCGGGAGCTCAGATACGCAGTATTTT
CASSLSGSSDTQYF
>TRBV9|TRBJ2-1|-|TRBD2
TGTGCCAGCAGCGTAAGGATAGCGGGAGTCGGTGAGCAGTTCTTC
CASSVRIAGVGEQFF
>TRBV7-2|TRBJ2-3|-|-
TGTGCCAGCAGCCAATTAGCGGTTTCAGATACGCAGTATTTT
CASSQLAVSDTQYF
>TRBV5-6|TRBJ1-2|-|TRBD1
TGTGCCAGCAGCGAGGGACAGCTTTACTATGGCTACACCTTC
CASSEGQLYYGYTF
>TRBV5-1|TRBJ2-1|-|TRBD2
TGCGCCAGCAGCCGTCTAGCGGGAGCACGCGATGAGCAGTTCTTC
CASSRLAGARDEQFF
>TRBV5-1|TRBJ2-7|-|TRBD2
TGCGCCAGCAGCTTGGCCTTAGCGGGAATTTACGAGCAGTACTTC
CASSLALAGIYEQYF
>TRBV7-2|TRBJ2-7|-|TRBD1
TGTGCCAGCAGCTTAAGGACAGGGGATTTCTACGAGCAGTACTTC
CASSLRTGDFYEQYF
>TRBV4-2|TRBJ2-3|-|-
TGTGCCAGCAGCCAAGAGGGAGCGGGCCAGGCGAGGGATACGCAGTATTTT
CASSQEGAGQARDTQYF
>TRBV5-6|TRBJ1-1|-|TRBD1
TGTGCCAGCAGCCAAACAGGGGGCGTTGTCACTGAAGCTTTCTTT
CASSQTGGVVTEAFF
>TRBV14|TRBJ2-7|-|-
TGTGCCAGCAGCCAATTTCCAAGACTCGCCTCCTACGAGCAGTACTTC
CASSQFPRLASYEQYF
>TRBV6-1|TRBJ2-7|-|TRBD2
TGTGCCAGCAGTGAAGCACCGACTAGCGGTGGGTTATACGAGCAGTACTTC
CASSEAPTSGGLYEQYF
>TRBV13|TRBJ2-7|-|TRBD2
TGTGCCAGCAGCTCTTTACTAGCGGGAGGTATGTACGAGCAGTACTTC
CASSSLLAGGMYEQYF
>TRBV27|TRBJ2-1|-|-
TGTGCCAGCAGTTTCCCCTCTAGCGACTACAATGAGCAGTTCTTC
CASSFPSSDYNEQFF
>TRBV6-5|TRBJ2-1|-|-
TGTGCCAGCAGTTACGATGTGGGGCCCAATGAGCAGTTCTTC
CASSYDVGPNEQFF
>TRBV6-1|TRBJ2-3|-|TRBD2
TGTGCCAGCAGTGGTCTCAGCGGGGGCACAGATACGCAGTATTTT
CASSGLSGGTDTQYF
>TRBV28|TRBJ2-1|-|-
TGTGCCAGCAGAACGACACTCGGGGAGTTCTTC
CASRTTLGEFF
>TRBV29-1|TRBJ2-7|-|TRBD2
TGCAGCGTTTACACCGGGACTAGGCGCTACGAGCAGTACTTC
CSVYTGTRRYEQYF
>TRBV5-6|TRBJ2-5|-|TRBD2
TGTGCCAGCAGCTTGGCAGCGGGGCAGCGGGAGACCCAGTACTTC
CASSLAAGQRETQYF
>TRBV7-2|TRBJ1-4|-|TRBD1
TGTGCCAGCAGCTGGGGACAGGGTATCACTAATGAAAAACTGTTTTTT
CASSWGQGITNEKLFF
>TRBV5-6|TRBJ1-2|-|TRBD1
TGTGCCAGCAGCGCGTATCGGACAGGAGCTAACTATGGCTACACCTTC
CASSAYRTGANYGYTF
>TRBV6-6|TRBJ1-5|-|TRBD1
TGTGCCAGCAGTTCTCGGGACAGGGGCGGCAATCAGCCCCAGCATTTT
CASSSRDRGGNQPQHF
>TRBV15|TRBJ2-1|-|-
TGTGCCACCAGCATCGGTAGCGGAGACTACAATGAGCAGTTCTTC
CATSIGSGDYNEQFF
>TRBV7-9|TRBJ2-5|-|-
TGTGCCAGCAGCTTACTCCAAGAGACCCAGTACTTC
CASSLLQETQYF
>TRBV5-6|TRBJ1-1|-|-
TGTGCCAGCAGCTTGGTACATCTCTGGAACACTGAAGCTTTCTTT
CASSLVHLWNTEAFF
>TRBV29-1|TRBJ2-7|-|TRBD2
TGCAGCGTTGAAGGACTAGCGGGAGCCGAAGAGCAGTACTTC
CSVEGLAGAEEQYF
>TRBV7-9|TRBJ2-4|once|-
TGTGCCAGCAGCTTAACTACAGGGTGGGGTTTGAACATTCAGTACTTC
CASSLTTGWGLNIQYF
>TRBV25-1|TRBJ2-5|-|TRBD2
TGTGCCAGCAGTGATCCCACTAGCGGGAGGGCCAAAGAGACCCAGTACTTC
CASSDPTSGRAKETQYF
>TRBV5-8|TRBJ2-7|-|-
TGTGCCAGCAGCTTGACAGCCTACGAGCAGTACTTC
CASSLTAYEQYF
>TRBV18|TRBJ1-1|-|-
TGTGCCAGCTCATCGGTTAGCGGGATGAACACTGAAGCTTTCTTT
CASSSVSGMNTEAFF
>TRBV7-9|TRBJ1-4|-|-
TGTGCCAGCAGCCGTAACGGAGGCTTTAATGAAAAACTGTTTTTT
CASSRNGGFNEKLFF
>TRBV5-1|TRBJ2-7|-|TRBD2
TGCGCCAGCAGCGCCACTAGCGGGAGGCAAAACGAGCAGTACTTC
CASSATSGRQNEQYF
>TRBV19|TRBJ1-3|once|-
TGTGCCAGTAGTTACAGTCAGGGCAACACCATATATTTT
CASSYSQGNTIYF
>TRBV29-1|TRBJ2-7|-|TRBD1
TGCAGCCCGGACAGGGCCAACGAGCAGTACTTC
CSPDRANEQYF
>TRBV28|TRBJ1-1|-|TRBD1
TGTGCCAGCAGTTTCCCCACAGGGGCAGAAGCTTTCTTT
CASSFPTGAEAFF
>TRBV19|TRBJ1-5|-|TRBD1
TGTGCCAGTAGCCAACATCCGGGACAGGGAAAGGTTGAGCCCCAGCATTTT
CASSQHPGQGKVEPQHF
>TRBV6-1|TRBJ1-1|-|TRBD1
TGTGCCAGCAGTGAAGGGACAGGGCTGAACACTGAAGCTTTCTTT
CASSEGTGLNTEAFF
>TRBV7-2|TRBJ2-1|once|TRBD2
TGTGCCAGCAGCTTAGGCGGGAGGGCATTCGATGAGCAGTTCTTC
CASSLGGRAFDEQFF